The 21 T cell receptor beta chains given below trace back to one sample, sequenced in a study of neurological immune-mediated disorders. TCRdb re-called the 5' RACE reads through MiXCR, storing one row per CDR3 protein. The sample lists 65,000 to 75,000 distinct CDR3 sequences, about 5% occurring once. The material sequenced was PBMCs. These receptors were taken from a human donor with multiple sclerosis. The donor label of this sample is uncertain.

There are many counts of this clonotype. The chain couples TRBV5-1 to TRBJ2-2; TRBD1 matches at 8 bases. V was clipped by 2 bases and J by 1 base; unmatched bases: 4. The CDR3 is 16 residues long. Germline loops: CDR1 SGHRS, CDR2 YFSETQ. Written as DNA, the CDR3 is TGCGCCAGCAGCTTACTGGGGACAGGGAACACCGGGGAGCTGTTTTTT. Residues: CASSLLGTGNTGELFF.

This clonotype was recorded at least ten times. The gene calls are TRBV5-1 and TRBJ1-4; possible D gene TRBD1, 6 bases. The CDR3 spans 16 residues. The germline gives CDR1 SGHRS, CDR2 YFSETQ. V lost 1 base and J lost 7, with 17 bases in between. This CDR3 is CASSLQGAGDGEKLFF. In DNA form, the CDR3 reads TGCGCCAGCAGCTTGCAAGGGGCAGGGGATGGTGAAAAACTGTTTTTT.

This chain uses TRBV3-1 with TRBJ1-2; D not certain. This CDR3 spans 14 amino acids. V lost 1 base to trimming and J lost 7 bases, with 13 bases between them. From germline, CDR1 is LGHDT and CDR2 YNNKEL (reference sequence). The CDR3, as DNA: TGTGCCAGCAGCCAAGCCGCAGCCAGTGTTGGCTACACCTTC. Translation: CASSQAAASVGYTF.

With regard to this clonotype: It is likely a read error, because the conserved phenylalanine at the end of the CDR3 is missing. The J gene is TRBJ1-6, the V gene TRBV3-1; a weak D match, TRBD1 (5 bases). This CDR3 comprises 15 residues. The germline V gene has CDR1 LGHDT and CDR2 YNNKEL (reference sequence). The CDR3 protein is CVSSQGYGGSSPLHL. The CDR3 DNA reads TGTGTCAGCAGCCAAGGGTACGGGGGATCGTCACCCCTCCACCTT.

This clonotype was seen ten or more times. An end of the junction differs from the germline gene, which may be a read error. The chain employs TRBV12-3 or TRBV12-4 and TRBJ2-1; 7 bases align to TRBD2. The CDR3 loop spans 16 amino acids. CDR3 loop: CASNLVRGEAYNEQFF. Written as DNA, the CDR3 is TGTGCCAGCAATTTAGTACGGGGGGAAGCCTACAATGAGCAGTTCTTC.

This clonotype was observed at least ten times. This sequence joins TRBV2 and TRBJ2-2; no definite D call. Germline V gene data show CDR1 as SNHLY and CDR2 as FYNNEI. Trimming took off 5 bases at V and 6 bases at J, with 10 bases between the two ends. The CDR3 sequence is 13 residues long. CDR3 coding DNA: TGTGCCAGCAGTTGGCAGGAATCCGGGGAGCTGTTTTTT. Translating gives CASSWQESGELFF. Based on the CDR3 plus reference TRBV2 and TRBJ2-2, the full variable domain is EPEVTQTPSHQVTQMGQEVILRCVPISNHLYFYWYRQILGQKVEFLVSFYNNEISEKSEIFDDQFSVERPDGSNFTLKIRSTKLEDSAMYFCASSWQESGELFFGEGSRLTVL.

A few counts support this clonotype. The chain carries TRBV11-2 and TRBJ2-2; D is unresolved. In germline, CDR1 is SGHAT, CDR2 FQNNGV. The V end was cut by 7 bases, the J end by 0 bases, with 12 bases between. The CDR3 totals 15 residues. The CDR3 loop is CASTSQAANTGELFF. CDR3 bases: TGTGCCAGCACCTCGCAGGCGGCGAACACCGGGGAGCTGTTTTTT.

Many counts were recorded for this clonotype. This chain links TRBV4-1 with TRBJ1-1, with D hard to call. Looked up from germline, CDR1 is MGHRA and CDR2 is YSYEKL. There are 15 residues in the CDR3. The germline V and J ends were trimmed by 2 bases and 1 base, with 11 bases remaining between them. This CDR3 is CASSQYWRQNTEAFF. The CDR3 DNA is TGCGCCAGCAGCCAATATTGGCGGCAGAACACTGAAGCTTTCTTT.

This clonotype was observed at least ten times. The chain is built from TRBV5-1 and TRBJ1-5; no clear D gene. CDR1 and CDR2 (germline): SGHRS, YFSETQ. With 0 bases removed from V and 0 bases from J, the gap between germline ends came to 10 bases. The CDR3 is made up of 16 amino acids. CDR3 region: CASSLAGSYSNQPQHF. The CDR3, as DNA: TGCGCCAGCAGCTTGGCCGGCAGCTATAGCAATCAGCCCCAGCATTTT.

This clonotype has a count of ten or more. The chain carries TRBV7-9 and TRBJ2-5, with 10 bases identical to TRBD2. The CDR3 runs to 18 residues. Germline V CDR1 and CDR2: SEHNR, FQNEAQ (reference sequence). The junction had 14 bases not matched to a gene; V was cut back by 5 bases and J by 2 bases. The DNA of the CDR3 is TGTGCCAGCAGCCCCCTTAGCGGGGGGTATAGTGCACAAGAGACCCAGTACTTC. Its protein is CASSPLSGGYSAQETQYF.

This clonotype was observed many times. The chain joins TRBV20-1 to TRBJ2-3; D remains ambiguous. The V end was cut by 6 bases, the J end by 2 bases, with 12 bases between. CDR1 is DFQATT, CDR2 SNEGSKA, per germline (reference sequence). The CDR3 is 13 residues long. The CDR3 loop is CSARGPYTDTQYF. The DNA for the CDR3 is TGCAGTGCCCGCGGACCTTACACAGATACGCAGTATTTT.

This clonotype was seen repeatedly, ten times or more. The chain's CDR3 is CASSPETVTDTQYF. The CDR3 bases are TGTGCCAGCTCTCCAGAGACAGTCACAGATACGCAGTATTTT. This chain connects TRBV18 to TRBJ2-3; D might be TRBD1 (5 bases). The CDR3 length is 14 residues. Germline V gene lookup returns CDR1 KGHSH and CDR2 LQKENI. Between the trimmed V and J ends, which lost 6 bases and 2 bases, there was a span of 12 bases.

This clonotype was found many times. This chain uses TRBV6-5 with TRBJ2-1; TRBD1 is a possible D gene (6 bases). Per germline, CDR1 MNHEY and CDR2 SVGAGI. V lost 6 bases and J 0 bases, leaving 15 bases between the germline ends. The CDR3 has 16 amino acids. DNA for the CDR3: TGTGCCAGCAGGCCCGACAGGATCCGCTCCTACAATGAGCAGTTCTTC. Protein product: CASRPDRIRSYNEQFF.

The chain carries TRBV5-1 and TRBJ2-7; either TRBD1 or TRBD2 may supply D (5 bases each). The V gene's germline CDR1 is SGHRS and CDR2 YFSETQ. The CDR3 covers 13 residues. The germline V and J ends were trimmed by 4 bases and 5 bases, with 13 bases remaining between them. CDR3 DNA: TGCGCCAGCAGCACGGGACCTGCCGACGAGCAGTACTTC. Translating gives CASSTGPADEQYF.

This clonotype was seen ten or more times. The rearrangement uses TRBV4-2 and TRBJ2-2, with D perhaps matching TRBD1 (6 bases). Germline CDR1 is LGHNA and CDR2 is YNFKEQ. The CDR3 covers 16 residues. Trimming shortened V by 4 bases and J by 7 bases, and 19 bases separated the two germline ends. CDR3 protein: CASSRDTLGGRGELFF. CDR3 sequence (DNA): TGTGCCAGCAGCCGGGACACCCTTGGGGGCCGCGGGGAGCTGTTTTTT.

This clonotype was recorded at least ten times. The V gene is TRBV6-2 or TRBV6-3, the J gene TRBJ1-1; possibly TRBD1 for D (5 bases). This CDR3 region has 15 residues. The V and J ends lost 2 bases and 0 bases respectively, with 10 bases between them. The germline CDR1 and CDR2 sequences are MNHEY and SVGEGT. This CDR3 reads CASSYRQSMNTEAFF. The DNA of the CDR3 is TGTGCCAGCAGTTACAGACAGTCTATGAACACTGAAGCTTTCTTT.

The rearrangement links TRBV19 to TRBJ1-4; 7 positions agree with TRBD1. This CDR3 contains 15 residues. V lost 4 bases, J lost 7 bases, and 9 bases stayed unmatched. Germline loops: CDR1 LNHDA, CDR2 SQIVND (reference sequence). CDR3 amino acids: CASSSRQGTVEKLFF. The CDR3 coding sequence is TGTGCCAGTAGTAGCCGACAGGGTACGGTTGAAAAACTGTTTTTT.

This clonotype has ten or more counts. This sequence joins TRBV3-1 and TRBJ1-4, with TRBD1 as a possible D gene (5 bases). CDR1 is LGHDT, CDR2 YNNKEL, per germline (reference sequence). The CDR3 extends over 14 amino acids. Trimming took 5 bases from V and 7 from J, leaving 14 bases between them. In DNA form, the CDR3 reads TGTGCCAGCAGCTCGCCGAGGGGTCGTGAAAAACTGTTTTTT. Encoded protein: CASSSPRGREKLFF.

The rearrangement joins TRBV29-1 to TRBJ2-7; a possible D gene is TRBD2 (7 bases). Trimming stripped 4 bases from V and 1 base from J, with 11 bases between. The CDR3 length is 13 residues. Germline V CDR1 and CDR2: SQVTM, ANQGSEA. This CDR3 is CSVAGGRSYEQYF. Written as DNA, the CDR3 is TGCAGCGTTGCCGGGGGGCGGTCCTACGAGCAGTACTTC.

This clonotype showed up many times. This chain connects TRBV4-1 to TRBJ1-1; perhaps TRBD1 as D (6 bases). The CDR3 length is 16 residues. CDR1 MGHRA and CDR2 YSYEKL come from the germline V gene. Trimming removed 5 bases at V and 1 base at J, with 17 bases between. CDR3 sequence (DNA): TGCGCCAGCAGCGCCCCCGCAGGGGCGCCGAACACTGAAGCTTTCTTT. Residues: CASSAPAGAPNTEAFF.

This clonotype was observed at least ten times. The V gene is TRBV5-1, the J gene TRBJ1-2; D is possibly TRBD1 (5 bases). Per germline, CDR1 SGHRS and CDR2 YFSETQ. CDR3 size: 13 residues. Trimming stripped 3 bases from V and 6 bases from J, with 12 bases between. The CDR3 nucleotides are TGCGCCAGCAGCTCCGGGGGTAGGAATGGCTACACCTTC. This sequence encodes CASSSGGRNGYTF. The whole variable domain, filled in from reference TRBV5-1 and TRBJ1-2, reads KAGVTQTPRYLIKTRGQQVTLSCSPISGHRSVSWYQQTPGQGLQFLFEYFSETQRNKGNFPGRFSGRQFSNSRSEMNVSTLELGDSALYLCASSSGGRNGYTFGSGTRLTVV.